The 24 T cell receptor beta chains in this list originate from one sample, sequenced in a study of blood T cell repertoires in COVID-19. Some clones are missing from TCRdb's copy, which holds only in-frame ones; the method was immunoSEQ multiplex PCR. The sample lists 190,000 or so clones, roughly 86% occurring once. Sequenced sample: PBMCs or T cells enriched from blood (not recorded which). These receptor sequences come from a woman aged 25 to 39 who had recovered from COVID-19.

The chain employs TRBV19 and TRBJ1-4; weak D call: TRBD1 (5 bases). Germline CDR1 and CDR2: LNHDA and SQIVND (reference sequence). Trimming cost V 6 bases and J 4 bases, with 9 bases left between them. CDR3 length: 13 residues. The chain's CDR3 is CASRRGLNEKLFF. CDR3 DNA: TGTGCCAGTAGAAGGGGACTTAATGAAAAACTGTTTTTT.

The V gene is TRBV28, the J gene TRBJ2-7; D perhaps matches TRBD2 (6 bases). The germline V gene has CDR1 MDHEN and CDR2 SYDVKM. The length of the CDR3 is 17 residues. Trimming cost V 2 bases and J 5 bases, with 22 bases left between them. CDR3 region: CASSLNSKRDFTNEQYF. The DNA of the CDR3 is TGTGCCAGCAGTTTAAATTCAAAAAGGGACTTTACCAACGAGCAGTACTTC.

This clone was detected only once. The chain has TRBV19 and TRBJ2-2; no clear D gene. V dropped 1 base and J dropped 5 bases, with 8 bases sitting between them. The CDR3 sequence is 14 residues long. Looked up from germline, CDR1 is LNHDA and CDR2 is SQIVND (reference sequence). The CDR3 coding sequence is TGTGCCAGTAGTATAGGAAGCCCTACCGGGGAGCTGTTTTTT. It is translated as CASSIGSPTGELFF. Drawing the rest from reference TRBV19 and TRBJ2-2, the complete variable domain is DGGITQSPKYLFRKEGQNVTLSCEQNLNHDAMYWYRQDPGQGLRLIYYSQIVNDFQKGDIAEGYSVSREKKESFPLTVTSAQKNPTAFYLCASSIGSPTGELFFGEGSRLTVL.

This chain links TRBV19 with TRBJ1-1, with D possibly being TRBD1 (6 bases). The germline gives CDR1 LNHDA, CDR2 SQIVND (reference sequence). This CDR3 region has 16 residues. The V and J ends lost 4 bases and 1 base respectively, with 16 bases between them. The CDR3 DNA follows: TGTGCCAGTAGTAAACAGGGTAGAGCAAAGAACACTGAAGCTTTCTTT. Protein sequence: CASSKQGRAKNTEAFF. The whole variable domain, filled in from reference TRBV19 and TRBJ1-1, reads DGGITQSPKYLFRKEGQNVTLSCEQNLNHDAMYWYRQDPGQGLRLIYYSQIVNDFQKGDIAEGYSVSREKKESFPLTVTSAQKNPTAFYLCASSKQGRAKNTEAFFGQGTRLTVV.

The chain uses TRBV4-1 and TRBJ1-1, with D possibly being TRBD1 (5 bases). The V and J ends lost 0 bases and 1 base respectively, with 12 bases between them. The CDR3 spans 16 residues. Germline V gene data show CDR1 as MGHRA and CDR2 as YSYEKL. CDR3 sequence reads: CASSQDTQVPNTEAFF. The CDR3 DNA is TGCGCCAGCAGCCAAGATACACAGGTCCCGAACACTGAAGCTTTCTTT.

CDR3 region: CASSLGLSDTPETQYF. Written as DNA, the CDR3 is TGTGCCAGCAGCTTGGGGCTATCGGACACCCCAGAGACCCAGTACTTC. The rearrangement joins TRBV5-4 to TRBJ2-5, with a possible D match to TRBD1 (5 bases). Germline V CDR1 and CDR2: SGHNT, YYREEE (reference sequence). The V end lost 0 bases, the J end lost 4 bases, and 16 bases lay between the germline ends. This CDR3 comprises 16 residues.

CDR3: CASSPNTVATEAFF. DNA for the CDR3: TGCGCCAGCAGCCCTAATACAGTTGCCACTGAAGCTTTCTTT. The chain combines TRBV5-1 with TRBJ1-1; D unclear. The CDR3 length is 14 residues. Trimming pared 4 bases from V and 4 bases from J, leaving 14 bases between. Germline V lookup: CDR1 SGHRS, CDR2 YFSETQ.

The J gene is TRBJ1-1, the V gene TRBV27; 7 bases align to TRBD1. The V gene end was trimmed by 8 bases and the J gene end by 4 bases; junction bases not matched to a gene: 4. The germline gives CDR1 MNHEY, CDR2 SMNVEV (reference sequence). The CDR3 contains 12 residues. CDR3 loop: CASGRQGTEAFF. The CDR3 nucleotides read TGTGCCAGCGGAAGACAGGGCACTGAAGCTTTCTTT.

The chain employs TRBV18 and TRBJ2-1; 10 bases match TRBD2. V trimming: 1 base; J trimming: 8 bases; junction bases outside the gene matches: 11. The CDR3 runs 17 residues. Per the germline V gene, CDR1 is KGHSH and CDR2 is LQKENI. DNA for the CDR3: TGTGCCAGCTCACCACGGTGGCTAGCGGGAGTTTTTTATGAGCAGTTCTTC. Its translation: CASSPRWLAGVFYEQFF.

A note on this clone: The junction departs from the called germline gene at one end, perhaps through a read error. This chain connects TRBV5-1 to TRBJ1-1, with TRBD1 as a possible D gene (6 bases). CDR3 length equals 13 residues. Germline CDR1 reads SGHRS; CDR2 reads YFSETQ. The CDR3 here is CASSLGRGIEGIF. The CDR3 coding sequence is TGCGCCAGCAGCTTGGGCAGGGGAATAGAGGGGATCTTT.

This clone was seen only a few times. The chain uses TRBV29-1 and TRBJ2-2; tentatively, D is TRBD1 (6 bases). Trimming stripped 2 bases from V and 4 bases from J, with 11 bases between. This CDR3 spans 14 amino acids. Germline V gene data show CDR1 as SQVTM and CDR2 as ANQGSEA. The CDR3 nucleotides read TGCAGCGTTGAAAAGGGGGAGATCACCGGGGAGCTGTTTTTT. This encodes CSVEKGEITGELFF.

This clone was observed a single time. The CDR3 region is CASSAGTELGETQYF. The CDR3 DNA is TGTGCCAGCAGTGCCGGGACAGAGCTCGGCGAGACCCAGTACTTC. The chain links TRBV7-3 to TRBJ2-5, with TRBD1 matching over 7 bases. Germline CDR1 is SGHTA and CDR2 is FQGTGA. The CDR3 consists of 15 residues. V was clipped by 6 bases and J by 5 bases; unmatched bases: 12.

This CDR3 reads CASSPHAFAGGYEQYF. In DNA form, the CDR3 reads TGTGCCAGCAGTCCGCATGCGTTTGCGGGAGGCTACGAGCAGTACTTC. The chain recombines TRBV28 with TRBJ2-7; 8 bases align to TRBD2. The CDR3 length is 16 residues. Germline V lookup: CDR1 MDHEN, CDR2 SYDVKM. The V segment lost 5 bases and the J segment 3 bases; nucleotides outside the gene matches: 12.

The J gene is TRBJ1-1, the V gene TRBV10-3, with D perhaps TRBD1 (6 bases). Germline CDR1 is ENHRY and CDR2 is SYGVKD. CDR3 length equals 11 residues. Deletions cut 7 bases from V and 4 bases from J, with 7 bases between. The CDR3 bases are TGTGCCATCATGGGGGCCACTGAAGCTTTCTTT. Its translation: CAIMGATEAFF.

The V call is TRBV27, the J call TRBJ2-5; TRBD1 aligns across 7 bases. Germline V gene data show CDR1 as MNHEY and CDR2 as SMNVEV (reference sequence). V lost 5 bases to trimming and J lost 1 base; unmatched junction nucleotides: 10. The CDR3 spans 16 residues. The CDR3 reads CASSPRQGQIQETQYF. CDR3 DNA: TGTGCCAGCAGTCCGCGACAGGGACAGATCCAAGAGACCCAGTACTTC.

V is TRBV19 and J is TRBJ2-1; 8 nucleotides align to TRBD2. The CDR3 is 16 amino acids. V dropped 3 bases and J dropped 3; count of bases not matched to a gene: 7. Germline V gene data show CDR1 as LNHDA and CDR2 as SQIVND (reference sequence). DNA of the CDR3: TGTGCCAGTAGTATCCGGGCGGGAGGAGGCTACAATGAGCAGTTCTTC. Amino acid sequence: CASSIRAGGGYNEQFF.

The count of this clone is one. The chain employs TRBV28 and TRBJ2-7, with TRBD2 matching over 12 bases. Germline trimming cut 5 bases from V and 3 bases from J; bases unmatched to any gene: 8. CDR1 is MDHEN, CDR2 SYDVKM, per germline. The CDR3 loop spans 16 amino acids. The CDR3 DNA is TGTGCCAGCAGTGTACTAGCGGGAGGAGGGGACTACGAGCAGTACTTC. This gives the protein CASSVLAGGGDYEQYF.

CDR3 in DNA: TGTGCCAGCTCACCGGGACTAGCGGACAATGAGCAGTTCTTC. Translating it yields CASSPGLADNEQFF. This chain joins TRBV18 and TRBJ2-1, with 11 bases lining up with TRBD2. There are 14 residues in the CDR3. Germline V lookup: CDR1 KGHSH, CDR2 LQKENI. Trimming removed 3 bases from V and 5 bases from J; junction bases left unmatched: 0.

The chain combines TRBV5-1 with TRBJ1-1, with 7 bases matching TRBD1. This CDR3 has 13 residues. Germline-derived CDR1 and CDR2 are SGHRS and YFSETQ. Losses at the gene ends were 5 bases for V and 1 base for J; bases not matched to a gene: 2. CDR3 protein: CASSNRGNTEAFF. The CDR3 nucleotides read TGCGCCAGCAGTAACAGGGGGAACACTGAAGCTTTCTTT. The variable domain in full, completed from reference TRBV5-1 and TRBJ1-1, reads KAGVTQTPRYLIKTRGQQVTLSCSPISGHRSVSWYQQTPGQGLQFLFEYFSETQRNKGNFPGRFSGRQFSNSRSEMNVSTLELGDSALYLCASSNRGNTEAFFGQGTRLTVV.

This clone was picked up one time. J is TRBJ1-2 and V is TRBV29-1; 7 bases agree with TRBD1. Germline V gene data show CDR1 as SQVTM and CDR2 as ANQGSEA. The CDR3 has 11 amino acids. J was trimmed by 9 bases and V by 6 bases; bases with no gene match: 7. CDR3 coding DNA: TGCAGCGTATCGACAGGGCTGAGCTACACCTTC. As protein: CSVSTGLSYTF.

J is TRBJ2-3 and V is TRBV2; the match to TRBD2 covers 7 bases. The CDR3 runs to 16 residues. Germline CDR1 and CDR2: SNHLY and FYNNEI. V lost 4 bases and J lost 0; bases outside the gene matches: 7. In nucleotides, the CDR3 is TGTGCCAGCAGTGTGCCCAGCGGGGACAGCACAGATACGCAGTATTTT. Its protein is CASSVPSGDSTDTQYF.

The rearrangement links TRBV4-1 to TRBJ2-7; TRBD2 is a possible D gene (6 bases). The CDR3 length is 19 residues. Trimming cost V 2 bases and J 3 bases, with 26 bases left between them. The V gene's germline CDR1 is MGHRA and CDR2 YSYEKL. Here the CDR3 DNA reads TGCGCCAGCAGCCAACTAGACCTAATTGCTCTCGCGGGAAACTACGAGCAGTACTTC. Translating gives CASSQLDLIALAGNYEQYF.

This chain uses TRBV27 with TRBJ2-7; D possibly corresponds to TRBD1 (5 bases). V shed 5 bases and J shed 0 bases, with 14 bases lying between them. Germline CDR1 and CDR2: MNHEY and SMNVEV (reference sequence). This CDR3 spans 15 amino acids. This CDR3 reads CASSPMDTTSYEQYF. The CDR3 DNA is TGTGCCAGCAGTCCGATGGACACTACCTCCTACGAGCAGTACTTC.

This clone was detected once. The CDR3: CASSSGLAENTGELFF. CDR3 sequence (DNA): TGCGCCAGCAGCTCCGGACTAGCGGAAAACACCGGGGAGCTGTTTTTT. V gene TRBV5-1 combines with J gene TRBJ2-2, with TRBD2 identical over 10 bases. V was clipped by 3 bases and J by 2 bases; unmatched bases: 4. Germline CDR1 and CDR2: SGHRS and YFSETQ. The CDR3 is 16 residues long.